This is a list of T cell receptor beta chains from one sample in a study of regulatory T cells in long-lasting Graves disease. TCRdb re-called the multiplex PCR reads with MiXCR, one entry per CDR3 protein. The table includes 400,000 to 500,000 distinct CDR3 sequences, about a sixth detected once. A further study also used this sample, focusing on T cells in Graves' hyperthyroidism and ophthalmopathy.

Sample: peripheral blood mononuclear cells (PBMCs), taken at new diagnosis, from a patient treated with antithyroid drugs. Source of these receptors: a woman aged 18-29 years with Graves disease. CDR3s include the opening cysteine and the closing phenylalanine or tryptophan. D genes are given only for firm matches. Some rows mark clone size as missing; the rest say once, few, many or name a class of expanded clone.

d_call: TRBD2
j_call: TRBJ2-2
v_call: TRBV11-3
clone_size: NA
cdr3_nt: TGTGCCAGCAGCTTAGTACTAGCGGGAAACACCGGGGAGCTGTTTTTT
cdr3_aa: CASSLVLAGNTGELFF

d_call: NA
j_call: TRBJ1-5
v_call: TRBV6-1
clone_size: few
cdr3_nt: TGTGCCAGCAGTGAAAGGGGAAACAGTCAGCCCCAGCATTTT
cdr3_aa: CASSERGNSQPQHF

d_call: NA
j_call: TRBJ2-7
v_call: TRBV5-6
clone_size: many
cdr3_nt: TGTGCCAGCAGCTTGCAAGGCCGGCGGGTCTACGAGCAGTACTTC
cdr3_aa: CASSLQGRRVYEQYF

d_call: TRBD2
j_call: TRBJ2-1
v_call: TRBV29-1
clone_size: few
cdr3_nt: TGCAGCGTTTACCAAAGCGGGAGCTCCTACAATGAGCAGTTCTTC
cdr3_aa: CSVYQSGSSYNEQFF

d_call: TRBD2
j_call: TRBJ2-1
v_call: TRBV5-1
clone_size: NA
cdr3_nt: TGCGCCAGCAGCTTCGTCTCACTAGCGGGAGGGATCGTTTTCGATGAGCAGTTCTTC
cdr3_aa: CASSFVSLAGGIVFDEQFF

d_call: NA
j_call: TRBJ2-7
v_call: TRBV18
clone_size: NA
cdr3_nt: TGTGCCAGCTCACCACGCGCCAGGGACAACGAGCAGTACTTC
cdr3_aa: CASSPRARDNEQYF

d_call: TRBD2
j_call: TRBJ2-7
v_call: TRBV5-4
clone_size: few
cdr3_nt: TGTGCCAGCAGCCACTCGACTAGCGGGAGGGACTACGAGCAGTACTTC
cdr3_aa: CASSHSTSGRDYEQYF

d_call: NA
j_call: TRBJ2-1
v_call: TRBV2
clone_size: NA
cdr3_nt: TGTGCCAGCAGAGTCGGGTACAATGAGCAGTTCTTC
cdr3_aa: CASRVGYNEQFF

d_call: TRBD1
j_call: TRBJ2-7
v_call: TRBV11-2
clone_size: many
cdr3_nt: TGTGCCAGCAGCCTAACAGGGGGCGCAGGATACGAGCAGTACTTC
cdr3_aa: CASSLTGGAGYEQYF

d_call: NA
j_call: TRBJ2-1
v_call: TRBV28
clone_size: many
cdr3_nt: TGTGCCAGCACGAAGACTGCCGGGGTTGAGCAGTTCTTC
cdr3_aa: CASTKTAGVEQFF

d_call: TRBD2
j_call: TRBJ2-3
v_call: TRBV20-1
clone_size: many
cdr3_nt: TGCAGTGCTAGAGCACTAGCGGGAGACACAGATACGCAGTATTTT
cdr3_aa: CSARALAGDTDTQYF

d_call: NA
j_call: TRBJ2-5
v_call: TRBV7-2
clone_size: few
cdr3_nt: TGTGCCAGCAGCAAAGCCCCGGACCTGCCAGAGACCCAGTACTTC
cdr3_aa: CASSKAPDLPETQYF

d_call: NA
j_call: TRBJ1-5
v_call: TRBV28
clone_size: many
cdr3_nt: TGTGCCAGCAGCCCGTGGGCTGGTCCCCAGCATTTT
cdr3_aa: CASSPWAGPQHF

d_call: TRBD2
j_call: TRBJ2-1
v_call: TRBV5-1
clone_size: many
cdr3_nt: TGCGCCAGCAGCTTGGCGGGAGGGCCCCGTGAGCAGTTCTTC
cdr3_aa: CASSLAGGPREQFF

d_call: NA
j_call: TRBJ2-3
v_call: TRBV5-1
clone_size: many
cdr3_nt: TGCGCCAGCAGCTTGGGCAGGGCAAACCCCAATTCAGATACGCAGTATTTT
cdr3_aa: CASSLGRANPNSDTQYF

d_call: NA
j_call: TRBJ1-2
v_call: TRBV28
clone_size: many
cdr3_nt: TGTGCCAGCAGAGAACAGGGCGAGGATTATGGCTACACCTTC
cdr3_aa: CASREQGEDYGYTF

d_call: NA
j_call: TRBJ2-5
v_call: TRBV15
clone_size: NA
cdr3_nt: TGTGCCACCAGCAGGCAGGAGTTGGGTGGGGCGTTGGGAGAGACCCAGTACTTC
cdr3_aa: CATSRQELGGALGETQYF

d_call: NA
j_call: TRBJ2-7
v_call: TRBV28
clone_size: many
cdr3_nt: TGTGCCAGCAGTTTACTCAGGGGGGGCGAGCAGTACTTC
cdr3_aa: CASSLLRGGEQYF

d_call: NA
j_call: TRBJ2-3
v_call: TRBV5-5
clone_size: many
cdr3_nt: TGTGCCAGCAGCTTCGGGGATAGACTAAGCACAGATACGCAGTATTTT
cdr3_aa: CASSFGDRLSTDTQYF

d_call: NA
j_call: TRBJ1-1
v_call: TRBV18
clone_size: NA
cdr3_nt: TGTGCCAGCTCACTACCGGCTTGGGTGGCCTCTGAAGCTTTCTTT
cdr3_aa: CASSLPAWVASEAFF

d_call: TRBD1
j_call: TRBJ1-5
v_call: TRBV12-3/TRBV12-4
clone_size: many
cdr3_nt: TGTGCCAGAAACTCGACAGGGGCAATGCCCCAGCATTTT
cdr3_aa: CARNSTGAMPQHF

d_call: TRBD2
j_call: TRBJ2-7
v_call: TRBV5-4
clone_size: NA
cdr3_nt: TGTGCCAGCAGCTTGGAGGGACTAGCTTCGGGCTACGAGCAGTACTTC
cdr3_aa: CASSLEGLASGYEQYF

d_call: NA
j_call: TRBJ2-2
v_call: TRBV28
clone_size: many
cdr3_nt: TGTGCCAGCAGTGGACAAGAGAACACCGGGGAGCTGTTTTTT
cdr3_aa: CASSGQENTGELFF